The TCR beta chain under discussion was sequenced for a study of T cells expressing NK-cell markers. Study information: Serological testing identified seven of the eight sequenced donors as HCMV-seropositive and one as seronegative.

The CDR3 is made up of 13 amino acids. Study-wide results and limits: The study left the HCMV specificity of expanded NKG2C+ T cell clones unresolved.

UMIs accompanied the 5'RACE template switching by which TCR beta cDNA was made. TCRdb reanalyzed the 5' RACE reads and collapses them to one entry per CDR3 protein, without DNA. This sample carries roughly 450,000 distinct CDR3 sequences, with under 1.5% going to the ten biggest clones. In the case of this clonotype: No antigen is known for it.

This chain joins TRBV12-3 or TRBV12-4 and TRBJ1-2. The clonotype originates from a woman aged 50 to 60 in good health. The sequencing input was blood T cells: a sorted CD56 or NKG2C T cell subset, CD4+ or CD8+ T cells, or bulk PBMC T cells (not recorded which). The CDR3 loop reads CASSLTEGHGYTF.